The 2 T cell receptor beta chains listed next were all sequenced from one sample in a study of chemoradiotherapy in HPV16-positive cancers. Some clones are missing from TCRdb's copy, which holds only in-frame ones; the method was immunoSEQ multiplex PCR. The data show some 30,000 clones, with roughly 77% seen just once and about 4.1% held by the top ten. The material sequenced was blood, taken from a patient who underwent chemoradiotherapy. The receptors were sampled from a human donor with HPV-associated anogenital cancer.

This clone was picked up a small number of times. This chain uses TRBV19 with TRBJ1-1, with 9 bases matching TRBD1. Germline V gene sequence: CDR1 LNHDA, CDR2 SQIVND (reference sequence). After removal of 3 bases from V and 7 bases from J, the junction contained 15 bases not matched to a gene. The CDR3 consists of 17 residues. CDR3 sequence: CASSIGKRDREIFEAFF. The CDR3 coding sequence is TGTGCCAGTAGTATCGGGAAGAGGGACAGGGAGATTTTTGAAGCTTTCTTT.

CDR3 protein: CASSLEPSGGWVYEQYF. The CDR3 region has the DNA TGCGCCAGCAGCTTGGAACCTAGCGGGGGGTGGGTCTACGAGCAGTACTTC. The rearrangement links TRBV5-1 to TRBJ2-7; 11 bases line up with TRBD2. Unmatched junction bases numbered 8, after V lost 0 bases and J lost 3 bases. This CDR3 has 17 residues. Per germline, CDR1 SGHRS and CDR2 YFSETQ.